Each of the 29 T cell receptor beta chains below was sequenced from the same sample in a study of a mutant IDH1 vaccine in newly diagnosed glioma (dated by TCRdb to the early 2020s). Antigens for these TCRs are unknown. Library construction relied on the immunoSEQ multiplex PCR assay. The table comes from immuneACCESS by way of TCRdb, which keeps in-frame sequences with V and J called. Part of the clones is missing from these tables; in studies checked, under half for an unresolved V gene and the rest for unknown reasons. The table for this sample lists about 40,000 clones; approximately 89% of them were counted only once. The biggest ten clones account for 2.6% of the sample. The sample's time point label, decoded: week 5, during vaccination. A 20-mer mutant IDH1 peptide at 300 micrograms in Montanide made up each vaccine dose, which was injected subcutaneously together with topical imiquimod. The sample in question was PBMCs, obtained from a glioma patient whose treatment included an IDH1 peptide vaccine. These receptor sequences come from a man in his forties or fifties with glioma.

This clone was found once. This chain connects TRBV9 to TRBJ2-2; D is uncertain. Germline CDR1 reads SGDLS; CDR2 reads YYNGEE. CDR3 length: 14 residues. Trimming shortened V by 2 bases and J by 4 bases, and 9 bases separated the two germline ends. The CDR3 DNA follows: TGTGCCAGCAGCGTCAAGGACGGCACCGGGGAGCTGTTTTTT. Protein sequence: CASSVKDGTGELFF.

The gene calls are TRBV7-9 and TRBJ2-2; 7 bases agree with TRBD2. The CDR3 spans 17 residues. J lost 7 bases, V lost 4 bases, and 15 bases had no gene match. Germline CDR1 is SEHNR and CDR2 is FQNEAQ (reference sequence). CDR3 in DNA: TGTGCCAGCAGCTCAATCCGACTAGACCGGGGGGTCGGGGAGCTGTTTTTT. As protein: CASSSIRLDRGVGELFF.

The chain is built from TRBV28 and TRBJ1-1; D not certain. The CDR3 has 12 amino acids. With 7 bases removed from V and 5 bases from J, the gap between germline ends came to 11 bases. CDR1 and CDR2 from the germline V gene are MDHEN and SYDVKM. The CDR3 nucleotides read TGTGCCAGCACCCGCGGTTTGACTGAAGCTTTCTTT. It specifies CASTRGLTEAFF.

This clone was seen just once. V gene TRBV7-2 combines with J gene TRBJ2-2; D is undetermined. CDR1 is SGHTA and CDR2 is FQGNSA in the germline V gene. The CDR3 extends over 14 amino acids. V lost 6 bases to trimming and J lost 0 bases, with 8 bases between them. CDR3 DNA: TGTGCCAGCAGACCCACAGCGAACACCGGGGAGCTGTTTTTT. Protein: CASRPTANTGELFF.

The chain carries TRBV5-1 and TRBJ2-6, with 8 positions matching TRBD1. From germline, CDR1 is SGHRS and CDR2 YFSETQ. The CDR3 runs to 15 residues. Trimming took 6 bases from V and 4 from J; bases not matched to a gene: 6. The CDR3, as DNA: TGCGCCAGCACCCGGACAGGGACCGGGGCCAACGTCCTGACTTTC. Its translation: CASTRTGTGANVLTF.

The CDR3 DNA reads TGTGCCAGCAGTGCCAAGCCGTGGACAGATCCCGGGGAGCTGTTTTTT. This translates into CASSAKPWTDPGELFF. The rearrangement joins TRBV6-6 to TRBJ2-2; the D gene is possibly TRBD1 (6 bases). CDR1 and CDR2 from the germline V gene are MNHNY and SVGAGI (reference sequence). V lost 5 bases and J lost 6, with 19 bases in between. The CDR3 runs 16 residues.

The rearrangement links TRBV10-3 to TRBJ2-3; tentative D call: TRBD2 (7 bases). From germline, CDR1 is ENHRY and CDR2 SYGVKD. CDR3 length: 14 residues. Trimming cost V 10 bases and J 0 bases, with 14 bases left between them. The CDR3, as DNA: TGTGCCACCCGCGGGGGCCCGAGCACAGATACGCAGTATTTT. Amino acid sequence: CATRGGPSTDTQYF.

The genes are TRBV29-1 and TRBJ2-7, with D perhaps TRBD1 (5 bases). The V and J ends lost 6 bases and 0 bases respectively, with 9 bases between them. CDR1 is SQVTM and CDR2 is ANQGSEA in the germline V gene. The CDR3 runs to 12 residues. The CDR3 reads CSVKQDSYEQYF. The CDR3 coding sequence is TGCAGCGTAAAACAGGACTCCTACGAGCAGTACTTC.

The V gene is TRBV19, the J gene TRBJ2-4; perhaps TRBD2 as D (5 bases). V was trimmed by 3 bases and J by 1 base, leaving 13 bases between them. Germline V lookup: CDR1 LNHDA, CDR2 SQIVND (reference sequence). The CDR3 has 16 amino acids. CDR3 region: CASSIFASRAKNIQYF. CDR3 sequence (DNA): TGTGCCAGTAGTATTTTTGCTAGCAGGGCCAAAAACATTCAGTACTTC.

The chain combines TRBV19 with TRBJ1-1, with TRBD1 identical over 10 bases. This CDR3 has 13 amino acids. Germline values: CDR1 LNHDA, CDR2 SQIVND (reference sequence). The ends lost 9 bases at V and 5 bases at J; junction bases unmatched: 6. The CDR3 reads CASRDRGGTEAFF. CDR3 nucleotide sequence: TGTGCCAGCCGGGACAGGGGAGGGACTGAAGCTTTCTTT.

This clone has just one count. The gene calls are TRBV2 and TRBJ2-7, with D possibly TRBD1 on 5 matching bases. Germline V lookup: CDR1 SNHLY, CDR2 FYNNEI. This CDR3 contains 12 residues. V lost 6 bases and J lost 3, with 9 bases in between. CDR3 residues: CASRRTNYEQYF. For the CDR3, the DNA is TGTGCCAGCAGACGGACAAACTACGAGCAGTACTTC. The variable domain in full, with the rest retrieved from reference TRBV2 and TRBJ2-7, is EPEVTQTPSHQVTQMGQEVILRCVPISNHLYFYWYRQILGQKVEFLVSFYNNEISEKSEIFDDQFSVERPDGSNFTLKIRSTKLEDSAMYFCASRRTNYEQYFGPGTRLTVT.

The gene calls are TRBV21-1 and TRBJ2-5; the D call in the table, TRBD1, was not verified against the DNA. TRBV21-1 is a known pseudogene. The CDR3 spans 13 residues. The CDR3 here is CASRGQLQETQYF. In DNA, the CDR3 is TGTGCCAGCAGGGGACAGCTTCAAGAGACCCAGTACTTC.

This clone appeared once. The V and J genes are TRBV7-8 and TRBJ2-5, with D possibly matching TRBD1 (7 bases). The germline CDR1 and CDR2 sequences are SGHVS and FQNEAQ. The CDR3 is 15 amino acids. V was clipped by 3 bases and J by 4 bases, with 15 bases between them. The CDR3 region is CASSFGGGSGETQYF. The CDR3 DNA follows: TGTGCCAGCAGCTTCGGAGGGGGCTCGGGAGAGACCCAGTACTTC.

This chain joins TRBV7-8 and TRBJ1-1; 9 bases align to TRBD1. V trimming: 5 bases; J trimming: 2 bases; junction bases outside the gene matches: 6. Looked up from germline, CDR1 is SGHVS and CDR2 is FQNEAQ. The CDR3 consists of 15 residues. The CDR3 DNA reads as TGTGCCAGCAGCAGATTGGGACAGGGAAACACTGAAGCTTTCTTT. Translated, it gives CASSRLGQGNTEAFF.

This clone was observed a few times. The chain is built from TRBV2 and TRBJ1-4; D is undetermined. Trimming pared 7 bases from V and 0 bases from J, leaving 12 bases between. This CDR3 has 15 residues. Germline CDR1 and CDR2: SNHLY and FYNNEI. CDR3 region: CASTPTLATNEKLFF. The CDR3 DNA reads TGTGCCAGCACCCCTACACTTGCAACTAATGAAAAACTGTTTTTT. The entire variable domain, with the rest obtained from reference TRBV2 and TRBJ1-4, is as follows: EPEVTQTPSHQVTQMGQEVILRCVPISNHLYFYWYRQILGQKVEFLVSFYNNEISEKSEIFDDQFSVERPDGSNFTLKIRSTKLEDSAMYFCASTPTLATNEKLFFGSGTQLSVL.

The CDR3 protein is CASSQQRGGLETQYF. The CDR3 DNA reads as TGCGCCAGCAGCCAACAGCGGGGGGGCTTGGAGACCCAGTACTTC. The genes are TRBV4-1 and TRBJ2-5; 10 nucleotides match TRBD2. Germline trimming cut 2 bases from V and 5 bases from J; bases unmatched to any gene: 5. The germline gives CDR1 MGHRA, CDR2 YSYEKL. The CDR3 extends over 15 amino acids.

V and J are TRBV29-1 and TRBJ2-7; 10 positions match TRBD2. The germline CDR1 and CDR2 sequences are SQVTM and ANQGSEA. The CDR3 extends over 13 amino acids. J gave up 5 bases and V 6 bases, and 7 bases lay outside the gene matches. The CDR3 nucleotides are TGCAGCGTGGCACTAGCGGGAACCCACGAGCAGTACTTC. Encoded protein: CSVALAGTHEQYF.

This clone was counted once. The CDR3 bases are TGTGCCAGCAGTGAAGGGCGGGCCCTCAGCGATGAGCAGTTCTTC. Protein product: CASSEGRALSDEQFF. The rearrangement links TRBV6-1 to TRBJ2-1; a possible D gene is TRBD2 (5 bases). From germline, CDR1 is MNHNS and CDR2 SASEGT. Trimming stripped 1 base from V and 8 bases from J, with 15 bases between. The CDR3 contains 15 residues.

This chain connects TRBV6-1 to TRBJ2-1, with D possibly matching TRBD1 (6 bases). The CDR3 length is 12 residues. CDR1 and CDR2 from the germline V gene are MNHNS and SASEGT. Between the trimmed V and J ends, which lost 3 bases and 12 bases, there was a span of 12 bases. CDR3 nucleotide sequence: TGTGCCAGCAGTGAGACAGGCCTCGGGCAGTTCTTC. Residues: CASSETGLGQFF.

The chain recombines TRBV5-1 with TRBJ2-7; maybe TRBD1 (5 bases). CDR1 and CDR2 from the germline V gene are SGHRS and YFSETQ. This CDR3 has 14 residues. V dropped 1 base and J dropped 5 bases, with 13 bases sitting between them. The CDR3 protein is CASSLPGHGNEQYF. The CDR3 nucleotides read TGCGCCAGCAGCTTGCCCGGACACGGCAACGAGCAGTACTTC.

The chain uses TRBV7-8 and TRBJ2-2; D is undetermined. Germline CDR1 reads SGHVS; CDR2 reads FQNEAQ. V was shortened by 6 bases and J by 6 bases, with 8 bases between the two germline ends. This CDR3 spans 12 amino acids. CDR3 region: CASSRLAGELFF. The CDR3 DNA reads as TGTGCCAGCAGTCGCCTAGCCGGGGAGCTGTTTTTT.

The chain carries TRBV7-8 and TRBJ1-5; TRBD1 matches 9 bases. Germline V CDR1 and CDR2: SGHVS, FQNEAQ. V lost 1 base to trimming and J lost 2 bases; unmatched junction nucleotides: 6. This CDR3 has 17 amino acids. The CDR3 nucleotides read TGTGCCAGCAGCTTAGTACAGGGGGCGCTTGGCAATCAGCCCCAGCATTTT. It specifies CASSLVQGALGNQPQHF.

CDR3 loop: CASSLSRPDGYTF. The CDR3 region has the DNA TGTGCCAGCAGCTTAAGTCGGCCTGATGGCTACACCTTC. This chain uses TRBV5-5 with TRBJ1-2; the D is unclear. Germline V CDR1 and CDR2: SGHKS, YYEKEE (reference sequence). The CDR3 extends over 13 amino acids. Trimming pared 2 bases from V and 6 bases from J, leaving 11 bases between.

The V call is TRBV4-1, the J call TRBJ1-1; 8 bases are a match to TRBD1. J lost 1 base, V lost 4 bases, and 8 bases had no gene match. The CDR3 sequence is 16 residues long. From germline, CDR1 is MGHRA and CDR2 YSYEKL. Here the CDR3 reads CASSRPRTGRNTEAFF. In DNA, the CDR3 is TGCGCCAGCAGCCGCCCGAGGACAGGGCGGAACACTGAAGCTTTCTTT.

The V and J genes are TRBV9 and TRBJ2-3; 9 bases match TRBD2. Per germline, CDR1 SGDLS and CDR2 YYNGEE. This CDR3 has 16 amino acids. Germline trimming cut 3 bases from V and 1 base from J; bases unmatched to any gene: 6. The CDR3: CASSGSGRGGTDTQYF. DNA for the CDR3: TGTGCCAGCAGCGGTAGCGGGAGAGGGGGCACAGATACGCAGTATTTT.

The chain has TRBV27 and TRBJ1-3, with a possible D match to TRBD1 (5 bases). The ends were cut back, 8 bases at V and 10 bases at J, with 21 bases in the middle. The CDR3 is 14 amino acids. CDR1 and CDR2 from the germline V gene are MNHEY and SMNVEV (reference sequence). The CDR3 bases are TGTGCCAGCCGTTCTATCGGGAGGGGATGGACCATATATTTT. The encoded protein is CASRSIGRGWTIYF.

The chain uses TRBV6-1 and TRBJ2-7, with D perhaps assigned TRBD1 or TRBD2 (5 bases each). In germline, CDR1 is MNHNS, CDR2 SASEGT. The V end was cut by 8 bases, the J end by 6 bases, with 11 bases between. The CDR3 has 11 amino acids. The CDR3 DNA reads TGTGCCAGCGGCTGGGGGAGCGAGCAGTACTTC. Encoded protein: CASGWGSEQYF.

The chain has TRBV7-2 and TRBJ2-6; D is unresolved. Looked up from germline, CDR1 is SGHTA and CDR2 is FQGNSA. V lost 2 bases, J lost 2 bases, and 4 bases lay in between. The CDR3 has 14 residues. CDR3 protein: CASSLSPGANVLTF. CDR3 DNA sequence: TGTGCCAGCAGCTTAAGTCCTGGGGCCAACGTCCTGACTTTC. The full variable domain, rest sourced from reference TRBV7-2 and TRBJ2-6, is GAGVSQSPSNKVTEKGKDVELRCDPISGHTALYWYRQSLGQGLEFLIYFQGNSAPDKSGLPSDRFSAERTGGSVSTLTIQRTQQEDSAVYLCASSLSPGANVLTFGAGSRLTVL.

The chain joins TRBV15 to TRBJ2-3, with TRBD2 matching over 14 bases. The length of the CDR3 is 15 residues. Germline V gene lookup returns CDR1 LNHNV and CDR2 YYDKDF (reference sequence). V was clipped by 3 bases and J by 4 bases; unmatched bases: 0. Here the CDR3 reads CATSRTSGGADTQYF. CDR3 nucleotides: TGTGCCACCAGCAGGACTAGCGGGGGGGCAGATACGCAGTATTTT.